Listed below are T cell receptor beta chains from one sample, sequenced in a study of siplizumab effects on memory and regulatory T cells. Profiled with immunoSEQ multiplex PCR; TCRdb holds only in-frame clones, not every one. The table records roughly 11,000 clones, more than 45% of them present only once. The antigens for these receptors are not known. What was sequenced was CFSE-low (dividing) CD8+ T cells sorted from an allogeneic mixed lymphocyte reaction. These receptors were taken from a human donor in good health; the cells came from an allogeneic mixed lymphocyte reaction. Some clones in this sample may be carry-over from other donors' samples. CDR3s include the opening cysteine and the closing phenylalanine or tryptophan. Fields, in order: J gene, D gene, V gene, clone size, CDR3 length, CDR3 DNA, CDR3 protein. D genes are given only for firm matches. Clone size is shown for a subset of rows, as once, few, many or a class of expanded clone.

j_gene: TRBJ2-7
d_gene: TRBD1
v_gene: TRBV27
abundance: few
len: 16
CDR3nt: TGTGCCAGCACCTTACTGAGGGCAGGGGGCATCTACGAGCAGTACTTC
CDR3aa: CASTLLRAGGIYEQYF

j_gene: TRBJ1-2
d_gene: NA
v_gene: TRBV6-5
abundance: few
len: 13
CDR3nt: TGTGCCAGCAGTTACTCGACTATAGTCGGCTACACCTTC
CDR3aa: CASSYSTIVGYTF

j_gene: TRBJ2-3
d_gene: TRBD2
v_gene: TRBV4-1
abundance: NA
len: 16
CDR3nt: TGCGCCAGCAGCCAAGAGCCAGCGGGGATCACAGATACGCAGTATTTT
CDR3aa: CASSQEPAGITDTQYF

j_gene: TRBJ1-3
d_gene: NA
v_gene: TRBV27
abundance: NA
len: 12
CDR3nt: TGTGCCACCTTGGGGCCCCGGAACACCATATATTTT
CDR3aa: CATLGPRNTIYF

j_gene: TRBJ2-3
d_gene: NA
v_gene: TRBV4-1
abundance: few
len: 17
CDR3nt: TGCGCCAGCAGCCAAGAAGGGCTAGCAACCTACACAGATACGCAGTATTTT
CDR3aa: CASSQEGLATYTDTQYF

j_gene: TRBJ2-7
d_gene: TRBD1
v_gene: TRBV13
abundance: NA
len: 15
CDR3nt: TGTGCCAGCAGCTTAGAGGGCAGGGGGTACTACGAGCAGTACTTC
CDR3aa: CASSLEGRGYYEQYF

j_gene: TRBJ2-3
d_gene: NA
v_gene: TRBV29-1
abundance: NA
len: 16
CDR3nt: TGCAGCGTTGAAGGGGGGGGGCGGCACTCTACAGATACGCAGTATTTT
CDR3aa: CSVEGGGRHSTDTQYF

j_gene: TRBJ2-7
d_gene: NA
v_gene: TRBV27
abundance: NA
len: 14
CDR3nt: TGTGCCAGCAGTTACTTCGGCGGCTCCTACGAGCAGTACTTC
CDR3aa: CASSYFGGSYEQYF

j_gene: TRBJ1-3
d_gene: NA
v_gene: TRBV27
abundance: NA
len: 15
CDR3nt: TGTGCCAGCAGTTTCGACGGGGGCGGTGGAAACACCATATATTTT
CDR3aa: CASSFDGGGGNTIYF

j_gene: TRBJ2-7
d_gene: NA
v_gene: TRBV6-5
abundance: NA
len: 12
CDR3nt: TGTGCCAGCAGTTACTCGAACTACGAGCAGTACTTC
CDR3aa: CASSYSNYEQYF

j_gene: TRBJ2-5
d_gene: NA
v_gene: TRBV29-1
abundance: few
len: 16
CDR3nt: TGCAGCGTTGAAGAACCCCGGGACTTTCAATTATCGACCCAGTACTTC
CDR3aa: CSVEEPRDFQLSTQYF

j_gene: TRBJ2-7
d_gene: NA
v_gene: TRBV19
abundance: NA
len: 15
CDR3nt: TGTGCCAGTAGTGGGGCGGGCCAAGCCTTCTACGAGCAGTACTTC
CDR3aa: CASSGAGQAFYEQYF

j_gene: TRBJ2-3
d_gene: TRBD2
v_gene: TRBV2
abundance: NA
len: 15
CDR3nt: TGTGCCAGCAGCCGGACTAGGTTAAGCACAGATACGCAGTATTTT
CDR3aa: CASSRTRLSTDTQYF

j_gene: TRBJ1-1
d_gene: NA
v_gene: TRBV6-5
abundance: few
len: 13
CDR3nt: TGTGCCAGCAGTTGGACACCGAACACTGAAGCTTTCTTT
CDR3aa: CASSWTPNTEAFF

j_gene: TRBJ2-3
d_gene: NA
v_gene: TRBV7-9
abundance: NA
len: 13
CDR3nt: TGTGCCAGCAGCAACCCGTTCACAGATACGCAGTATTTT
CDR3aa: CASSNPFTDTQYF

j_gene: TRBJ2-3
d_gene: NA
v_gene: TRBV7-3
abundance: NA
len: 14
CDR3nt: TGTGCCAGCAGCCTAGGGATTGGGGAGTATACGCAGTATTTT
CDR3aa: CASSLGIGEYTQYF

j_gene: TRBJ2-2
d_gene: TRBD2
v_gene: TRBV7-9
abundance: NA
len: 16
CDR3nt: TGTGCCAGCAGCTTAGCGCGGGGGGAGAACACCGGGGAGCTGTTTTTT
CDR3aa: CASSLARGENTGELFF

j_gene: TRBJ2-2
d_gene: NA
v_gene: TRBV20-1
abundance: few
len: 11
CDR3nt: TGCAGTGCCCTGTTCACCGGGGAGCTGTTTTTT
CDR3aa: CSALFTGELFF

j_gene: TRBJ2-7
d_gene: TRBD1
v_gene: TRBV19
abundance: NA
len: 14
CDR3nt: TGTGCCAGTAGTTTAAGACAGGGGTTCCACGAGCAGTACTTC
CDR3aa: CASSLRQGFHEQYF

j_gene: TRBJ2-7
d_gene: NA
v_gene: TRBV6-6
abundance: NA
len: 15
CDR3nt: TGTGCCAGCAGTTACCTGGACACGGGCTCCTACGAGCAGTACTTC
CDR3aa: CASSYLDTGSYEQYF

j_gene: TRBJ2-3
d_gene: NA
v_gene: TRBV6-6
abundance: few
len: 14
CDR3nt: TGTGCCAGCAGTTCCGGCCCCTGGGCAGATACGCAGTATTTT
CDR3aa: CASSSGPWADTQYF

j_gene: TRBJ2-2
d_gene: NA
v_gene: TRBV9
abundance: few
len: 14
CDR3nt: TGTGCCAGCAGCCTTAAGGATTACACCGGGGAGCTGTTTTTT
CDR3aa: CASSLKDYTGELFF

j_gene: TRBJ2-5
d_gene: NA
v_gene: TRBV6-5
abundance: NA
len: 16
CDR3nt: TGTGCCAGCAGTTACTCGACGGATGGCGGAGAAGAGACCCAGTACTTC
CDR3aa: CASSYSTDGGEETQYF

j_gene: TRBJ2-2
d_gene: NA
v_gene: TRBV7-9
abundance: few
len: 12
CDR3nt: TGTGCCAGCATTCTTCGGTCCGGGGAGCTGTTTTTT
CDR3aa: CASILRSGELFF

j_gene: TRBJ1-1
d_gene: NA
v_gene: TRBV4-1
abundance: NA
len: 14
CDR3nt: TGCGCCAGCAGCCAAGTGTTCTTGAACACTGAAGCTTTCTTT
CDR3aa: CASSQVFLNTEAFF